This TCR beta chain was documented in a study of CD8+ T cells in alopecia areata listed by TCRdb under 2018. Regarding the research as a whole: Treated patients were enrolled in an open-label pilot trial of oral tofacitinib, 5 to 10 mg twice daily, for moderate-to-severe alopecia areata. Tofacitinib was administered for 6 to 18 months, and 6 months of follow-up off drug were then conducted to assess delayed response and recurrence. Scalp clonality was compared across normal scalp (n=4), patchy alopecia areata scalp (n=8), and alopecia totalis/universalis scalp (n=8). Human TCRbeta sequencing covered scalp tissue and sorted CD4+ and CD8+ peripheral blood T cells from patchy and totalis/universalis alopecia areata patients and healthy controls. RNA was extracted with the PAXgene miRNA kit for fixed scalp, the miRNeasy kit for PBMCs, and the RNeasy kit for mouse skin. Biopsies were taken from tofacitinib-treated patients at baseline and again at 4 and 24 weeks into treatment, and several of those patients also had a later scalp biopsy. High-throughput TCRbeta sequencing was used to examine T cell clonal expansion in alopecia areata in both the C3H/HeJ mouse model and human patients. Amplification of TCRbeta CDR3 regions was done by immunoSEQ multiplex PCR using 35 Vbeta forward primers and 13 Jbeta reverse primers. The SALT score, which quantifies the percentage of affected scalp surface area, was used to measure disease severity in treated patients. Results and caveats for the whole study, not just this receptor: Shared TCR sequences between patients were less evident than in mice, which may be partly attributable to HLA diversity in the patient population. Many expanded lesional clones were found to persist in scalp and blood during tofacitinib treatment, and relapse after treatment cessation may be partly explained by this persistence. The treated cohort was small, with a single nonresponder, so links between baseline CD8+ expansion and response need larger studies. Resident alphabeta T cells in normal human skin are also sequenced, complicating scalp TCR repertoire analysis, unlike mouse skin dominated by gammadelta T cells. Compared with normal scalp, lesional scalp had higher clonality and more expanded CD8+ clones, particularly in alopecia totalis/universalis, a pattern that suggests antigenic drive. Tofacitinib significantly decreased scalp clonality and the number of expanded CD8+ clones among the top 100 scalp clones.

The library was generated by the immunoSEQ multiplex PCR assay. To provide template for TCR sequencing, every sample had RNA extracted and reverse transcribed into cDNA. First-strand cDNA was synthesized with SuperScript III using a 2:1 mix of oligo-dT and random hexamers. A synthetic immune receptor repertoire was used to measure amplification bias, and any remaining bias was corrected computationally. The source study handled its data this way. Raw reads were preprocessed for error removal, and CDR3 was defined according to IMGT conventions as running from the conserved cysteine to phenylalanine. To get clonality, Shannon entropy was normalized by log2 of the number of productive unique TCRs and the result was subtracted from 1. CD4 or CD8 identity of scalp clones was inferred by cross-referencing scalp TCRbeta sequences with sorted blood CD4 and CD8 repertoires. The table was pulled from immuneACCESS by TCRdb, which kept in-frame rearrangements only. Such tables lose some clones; where checked, under half of the loss comes from unresolved V genes, and the rest has no known cause. From that table come the V and J calls and clone size; the DNA was used to work out D and trimming. Present in this sample are about 190,000 clones, 60% to 70% of which were seen just once. Over 0.55% of the sample is taken by the ten largest.

Sample time point, as interpreted from the label and publication: approximately 4 weeks on oral tofacitinib. The intended sense of this specimen's treatment or condition label: oral pan-JAK inhibitor, 5-10 mg twice daily. Lesional scalp punch biopsies and peripheral blood were obtained from alopecia areata patients. PBMCs were separated by density centrifugation and stained for CD3, CD4 and CD8, after which CD4+ and CD8+ T cells were sorted on a FACSAria. Inclusive of the bounding cysteine and phenylalanine, the CDR3 is 16 residues long. Of all the DNA, just the CDR3 is kept, 48 bases in frame from base 1. In the germline V gene, CDR1 corresponds to LGHNA and CDR2 to YNFKEQ. V is reduced by 2 bases and J by 0 bases, leaving a spacing of 13 bases between them. A note on this clone: Its antigen target is currently unknown. Base qualities are not at hand, and no much larger clone is one base apart.

This clonotype was obtained from a human donor with alopecia areata. The sequencing here drew on CD4+ T cells sorted from blood, taken at week 4, from a patient treated with tofacitinib. This sequence uses TRBV4-2 and TRBJ1-2; a tentative D call is TRBD1 (6 bases match). The CDR3 loop reads CASSQQGTATNYGYTF. The DNA sequence is as follows: TGTGCCAGCAGCCAACAGGGGACGGCCACTAACTATGGCTACACCTTC.